The T cell receptor beta chain described here comes from a study of blood T cell repertoires in COVID-19 (dated by TCRdb to the early 2020s). Background on the whole study: The collaborator samples originated in the United States, Italy and Spain and spanned the acute and convalescent phases of COVID-19. Sample metadata almost always included a de-identified subject ID, COVID-19 status, age in years and sex. The samples were drawn from the first 160 participants of the ongoing ImmuneRACE study and from 1,254 subjects provided by 6 global collaborators. The repertoires were released in a freely available public database intended as a resource for research on the immune response to SARS-CoV-2. The dataset comprised deeply sampled blood TCRbeta repertoires from subjects exposed to, actively infected with, or recovered from COVID-19. The prospective study material was composed of cDNA or gDNA derived from T cells, B-cell-depleted T cells, or PBMCs. Where available, HLA class I and class II types were obtained from metadata supplied by the sample provider rather than from assay-based typing.

TCRbeta CDR3 regions were amplified from genomic DNA by means of the immunoSEQ Assay, a bias-controlled multiplex PCR. Processing in the source paper ran as follows. The number of nucleated cells in each sample was estimated by amplification of reference gene primers within the assay. To quantify the absolute abundance of each unique TCRbeta CDR3 rearrangement, sequence reads were collapsed and filtered. For each sample, productive Simpson clonality was calculated as the square root of Simpson's diversity index over productive rearrangements. The source is immuneACCESS, and TCRdb retained only in-frame sequences with V and J called. Part of the clones is not carried over; for the studies checked, unresolved V genes explain less than half of this, and the remainder is unexplained. V and J calls and clone size are those listed in that table; D and trimming were worked out from the DNA. This sample gives just under 95,000 clones in total; roughly 80% of them show up just once. The ten largest clones represent about 8.1% of the sample.

The paper as a whole reports these results and caveats: Clinical and demographic metadata were provided uncurated, with the amount varying by source and participant.

Trimmed from V: 8 bases; trimmed from J: 2 bases; junction bases lacking a gene match: 15. The germline V gene (reference sequence) specifies WNHNN as CDR1 and SYGVQD as CDR2. Including cysteine and phenylalanine, the CDR3 has 17 amino acids. The entry retains the CDR3 DNA only, 51 bases that are in frame from base 1. A second Seattle source provided samples from volunteer blood donors who had recovered from COVID-19. Whole blood was collected in K2EDTA tubes by collaborating institutions according to the institutions' own protocols. For TCRbeta analysis, collaborator samples were shipped as frozen whole blood, as isolated PBMCs, or as DNA extracted from either sample type. With respect to this clone: The target of this receptor is not known. Base-call qualities are not available, and no considerably larger clone is one nucleotide away.

Specimen: peripheral blood. The receptor chain draws on TRBV10-1 and TRBJ2-3; TRBD2 agrees with 8 junctional bases. This receptor was identified in a man in his fifties or sixties who had recovered from COVID-19. The CDR3 corresponds to CASPTLRGGGHTDTQYF. The sequenced DNA is TGCGCCAGCCCAACCCTTCGGGGGGGCGGGCACACAGATACGCAGTATTTT.